This TCR beta chain originates from a study of CD8+ T cells in alopecia areata. Indicated time point: mouse skin 3 weeks after grafting. Recipient mice underwent skin biopsy at grafting and 3 and 6 weeks later. Regarding the study as a whole: Patients shared TCRs less clearly than mice did, possibly for HLA-related reasons.

This CDR3 region has 14 residues. Germline lookup yields CDR1 FNHDT and CDR2 SITEND (reference sequence). V was pared by 4 bases and J by 0 bases, with 10 bases between. Extracted RNA was reverse transcribed, and the resulting cDNA served as sequencing template. Sequencing used immunoSEQ multiplex PCR; TCRdb keeps in-frame clones, though not all of them. This sample has thousands of clones and no singletons, with 11% in the ten largest. This clone was counted ten times or more. Antigen specificity is unknown. Gene names and germline refer to mouse. The read finishes 4 residues shy of the CDR3 end, and the germline J gene is used to complete it.

This TCR was recovered from a C3H/HeJ mouse with alopecia areata. Mouse MHC haplotype: H2-k. The V call is TRBV19, the J call TRBJ1-2, with D possibly being TRBD1 (6 bases). The specimen comprised skin, sampled at week 3. Incomplete CDR3 DNA: TGTGCCAGCAGTTCGGACAGAGCAAACTCC. This encodes CASSSDRANS. The CDR3 reads in full as CASSSDRANSDYTF.